Sequencing of this T cell receptor beta chain was carried out in a study of cytomegalovirus exposure and HLA in healthy donors. Losses at the gene ends were 3 bases for V and 8 bases for J; bases not matched to a gene: 7. Per the germline V gene, CDR1 is SEHNR and CDR2 is FQNEAQ (reference sequence). The CDR3 has 15 amino acids. A word on this clone: The antigen is undetermined.

The PCR ran on 60 Vbeta and 13 Jbeta primers. Assay used: immunoSEQ multiplex PCR; TCRdb lists only in-frame clones, some missing. The data contain about 120,000 clones, roughly 63% of them singletons. Study findings and constraints: Presence/absence analyses assumed roughly uniform sequencing depth across donors, which may not hold. The study carried out a later analysis of TCR beta sequences. It associated about 15,000 of them with specific HLA alleles at a false discovery rate of 0.05. High sensitivity and specificity were reportedly achieved when the classifier diagnosed cytomegalovirus status. It was in a later analysis that TCR association rates were seen to vary by HLA locus, highest for DRB1 and lowest for HLA-C.

Specimen: PBMCs. The receptor was isolated from a middle-aged man in good health and CMV-seropositive. The chain carries TRBV7-9 and TRBJ2-1; 10 nucleotides agree with TRBD2. The CDR3, as DNA: TGTGCCAGCAGCTTGGCTAGCGGGAGTGTTTATGAGCAGTTCTTC. It codes for CASSLASGSVYEQFF.